A selection of T cell receptor beta chains follows, all from one sample in a study of blood T cell repertoires in COVID-19. Repertoires were generated with immunoSEQ multiplex PCR, while TCRdb's copy carries only in-frame clones and drops some. Of 71,000 or so clones in the sample, 82% were seen once. Sequenced input: peripheral blood. The receptors were gathered from a man in his forties or fifties with acute or convalescent COVID-19. Each CDR3 is given with its conserved first and last residue. A D gene is named only where the DNA matches it firmly. Size is stated for part of the rows, as once, few or many counts, or as a class when the clone is expanded.

V	D	J	size	CDR3	DNA
TRBV14	-	TRBJ1-5	once	CASSQGTAIGQPQHF	TGTGCCAGCAGCCAAGGGACAGCGATTGGTCAGCCCCAGCATTTT
TRBV7-3	-	TRBJ2-3	-	CASSLKTGFDTQYF	TGTGCCAGCAGCTTAAAGACGGGGTTCGATACGCAGTATTTT
TRBV14	-	TRBJ1-4	-	CASSKLGQPSNEKLFF	TGTGCCAGCAGCAAGCTAGGACAGCCCTCTAATGAAAAACTGTTTTTT
TRBV19	TRBD1	TRBJ1-2	-	CASSIKPGQTYGYTF	TGTGCCAGTAGTATTAAACCGGGACAGACCTATGGCTACACCTTC
TRBV7-2	-	TRBJ1-3	-	CASSHEGGNTIYF	TGTGCCAGCAGCCACGAGGGTGGAAACACCATATATTTT
TRBV21-1	-	TRBJ2-7	-	CASSLDRGSYEQYF	TGTGCCAGCAGCCTGGACAGGGGTTCCTACGAGCAGTACTTC
TRBV28	-	TRBJ2-7	-	CASSLEKSRHGYF	TGTGCCAGCAGTTTAGAGAAAAGCAGGCACGGGTACTTC
TRBV13	TRBD2	TRBJ2-7	-	CASSLTREVDEQYF	TGTGCCAGCAGCTTGACGCGGGAGGTTGACGAGCAGTACTTC
TRBV24-1	TRBD2	TRBJ2-1	-	CATSPRPGTSGRNEQFF	TGTGCCACCTCCCCACGCCCCGGGACTAGCGGGAGAAATGAGCAGTTCTTC
TRBV7-9	-	TRBJ2-1	-	CASSPQGYEQFF	TGTGCCAGCAGCCCACAGGGCTATGAGCAGTTCTTC
TRBV15	TRBD1	TRBJ1-5	-	CATSRDRGYQPQHF	TGTGCCACCAGCAGAGACAGGGGGTATCAGCCCCAGCATTTT
TRBV7-3	-	TRBJ2-1	-	CASSLQASNEQFF	TGTGCCAGCAGCTTGCAAGCGTCAAATGAGCAGTTCTTC
TRBV7-9	-	TRBJ1-5	-	CASSLGGGNQPQHF	TGTGCCAGCAGCTTAGGCGGTGGCAATCAGCCCCAGCATTTT
TRBV12-3/TRBV12-4	-	TRBJ1-2	-	CASTSAGGGYTF	TGTGCCAGCACCTCGGCGGGGGGAGGCTACACCTTC
TRBV7-9	-	TRBJ2-5	-	CASSRGWRQQETQYF	TGTGCCAGCAGCAGGGGGTGGCGACAGCAAGAGACCCAGTACTTC
TRBV5-4	TRBD2	TRBJ2-5	once	CASSSGTNQETQYF	TGTGCCAGCAGCTCCGGGACTAACCAAGAGACCCAGTACTTC
TRBV5-1	TRBD1	TRBJ1-2	-	CASSLSTGVNYGHTF	TGCGCCAGCAGCTTGTCCACAGGGGTCAACTATGGCCACACCTTC
TRBV12-3/TRBV12-4	-	TRBJ2-4	-	CASRQGAANIQYF	TGTGCCAGCAGACAGGGAGCGGCGAACATTCAGTACTTC
TRBV5-1	TRBD2	TRBJ2-3	-	CASSLERGSDTQYF	TGCGCCAGCAGCCTTGAGCGGGGGTCAGATACGCAGTATTTT
TRBV5-1	TRBD1	TRBJ2-1	-	CASSLEGQGGNEQFF	TGCGCCAGCAGCTTGGAGGGACAGGGTGGTAATGAGCAGTTCTTC
TRBV7-9	TRBD1	TRBJ1-2	-	CASSFETGGIGYTF	TGTGCCAGCAGCTTCGAGACAGGGGGTATTGGCTACACCTTC
TRBV7-2	-	TRBJ1-2	-	CASSLEQGPNYGYTF	TGTGCCAGCAGCTTAGAGCAGGGCCCTAACTATGGCTACACCTTC
TRBV18	-	TRBJ1-1	-	CASSAPPTRANTEAFF	TGTGCCAGCTCAGCGCCACCAACTAGGGCGAACACTGAAGCTTTCTTT
TRBV15	TRBD1	TRBJ1-6	-	CATSRPEGAQGGLDSPLHF	TGTGCCACCAGCAGGCCGGAAGGGGCACAGGGGGGCCTGGATTCACCCCTCCACTTT
TRBV5-4	-	TRBJ1-2	-	CASSFPNSPYGYTF	TGTGCCAGCAGCTTCCCCAACTCACCCTATGGCTACACCTTC
TRBV15	-	TRBJ2-3	-	CATSTRQGTDTQYF	TGTGCCACCAGCACTCGACAGGGCACAGATACGCAGTATTTT
TRBV7-2	-	TRBJ1-6	-	CASSQGGYYNSPLHF	TGTGCCAGCAGCCAAGGAGGCTATTATAATTCACCCCTCCACTTT
TRBV3-1/TRBV3-2	TRBD1	TRBJ2-4	-	CASSQNPDRQAIQYF	TGTGCCAGCAGCCAGAACCCGGACAGGCAGGCCATTCAGTACTTC
TRBV2	TRBD1	TRBJ2-7	-	CASSELGTGSGEQYF	TGTGCCAGCAGTGAGTTAGGGACAGGGTCTGGCGAGCAGTACTTC
TRBV5-1	-	TRBJ2-7	once	CASSVGFGGEQYF	TGCGCCAGCAGCGTTGGGTTTGGCGGCGAGCAGTACTTC
TRBV30	-	TRBJ1-5	-	CAWRGSPNQPQHF	TGTGCCTGGAGGGGGAGTCCCAATCAGCCCCAGCATTTT
TRBV27	-	TRBJ1-4	-	CASSSQVSTNEKLFF	TGTGCCAGCAGTTCTCAGGTTTCAACTAATGAAAAACTGTTTTTT
TRBV30	TRBD1	TRBJ2-7	-	CAWSLTGGKVYEQYF	TGTGCCTGGAGTCTAACAGGGGGAAAGGTATACGAGCAGTACTTC
TRBV29-1	-	TRBJ1-4	-	CSVEDSWEEKLFF	TGCAGCGTTGAAGATTCCTGGGAGGAAAAACTGTTTTTT
TRBV21-1	-	TRBJ2-2	-	CASSDDFGLAGGTGELFF	TGTGCCAGCAGCGACGACTTTGGACTAGCGGGGGGCACCGGGGAGCTGTTTTTT
TRBV4-1	-	TRBJ2-1	-	CASSTGGASSGTYNEQFF	TGCGCCAGCAGCACAGGGGGGGCTTCTAGCGGCACTTACAATGAGCAGTTCTTC
TRBV4-2	-	TRBJ2-7	-	CASSQGPGDSYEQYF	TGTGCCAGCAGCCAAGGCCCCGGGGACTCCTACGAGCAGTACTTC
TRBV7-9	-	TRBJ1-4	-	CASSFGDRATNEKLFF	TGTGCCAGCAGCTTTGGAGACAGAGCAACTAATGAAAAACTGTTTTTT
TRBV4-2	TRBD1	TRBJ1-6	-	CASSQATGGDSPLHF	TGTGCCAGCAGCCAAGCAACAGGGGGGGATTCACCCCTCCACTTT
TRBV9	TRBD2	TRBJ2-1	-	CASSVEWEGNNEQFF	TGTGCCAGCAGCGTAGAATGGGAGGGAAACAATGAGCAGTTCTTC
TRBV7-3	TRBD1	TRBJ2-1	-	CASSLGGQVLNEQFF	TGTGCCAGCAGCCTAGGGGGACAGGTCCTCAATGAGCAGTTCTTC
TRBV5-8	-	TRBJ2-2	once	CASSLRPGGELFF	TGTGCCAGCAGCTTACGCCCGGGCGGGGAGCTGTTTTTT
TRBV18	-	TRBJ1-1	-	CASSQFQGQTGTEAFF	TGTGCCAGCTCACAATTTCAGGGTCAAACGGGCACTGAAGCTTTCTTT
TRBV11-1	TRBD2	TRBJ2-5	few	CASSFWGGETQYF	TGTGCCAGCAGCTTTTGGGGGGGTGAGACCCAGTACTTC
TRBV7-8	-	TRBJ1-2	few	CASSSGLSEGYTF	TGTGCCAGCAGCTCGGGTCTCTCGGAAGGCTACACCTTC
TRBV7-9	-	TRBJ1-3	-	CASSGSRVASGNTIYF	TGTGCCAGCAGCGGCTCCCGCGTAGCTTCTGGAAACACCATATATTTT
TRBV7-2	TRBD2	TRBJ2-3	-	CASSFAGRASTDTQYF	TGTGCCAGCAGCTTTGCAGGGAGGGCTTCAACAGATACGCAGTATTTT
TRBV7-9	-	TRBJ2-3	few	CASSFSQGKGTDTQYF	TGTGCCAGCAGCTTTAGTCAGGGGAAGGGGACAGATACGCAGTATTTT
TRBV5-4	TRBD2	TRBJ2-3	-	CASSSQILTSGGGKDTQYF	TGTGCCAGCAGCTCCCAAATACTGACTAGCGGGGGGGGCAAAGATACGCAGTATTTT